Listed here are 22 T cell receptor beta chains from one sample, sequenced in a study of sequential checkpoint blockade in melanoma (dated by TCRdb to the late 2010s). The sample's treatment or condition label, decoded: randomized to nivolumab then ipilimumab (arm A) or the reverse (arm B). Library prep was done by the immunoSEQ multiplex PCR assay. Held by TCRdb, this immuneACCESS table contains in-frame sequences only and omits some clones. Under half of the omission traces to an unresolved V gene where checked; the cause of the rest is unknown. Counted in this sample were around 39,000 clones; around four fifths of them appeared once. Of the sample, 5.5% to 7% is held by the ten largest clones. This specimen was CD8+ T cells sorted from blood (inferred from file names), taken from a patient given nivolumab and ipilimumab in sequence. The receptor set was obtained from a human donor with melanoma.

V usage is TRBV4-1 and J usage is TRBJ2-3; D possibly corresponds to TRBD1 (6 bases). V lost 1 base and J 3 bases, leaving 11 bases between the germline ends. CDR1 is MGHRA and CDR2 is YSYEKL in the germline V gene. The CDR3 extends over 15 amino acids. CDR3 bases: TGCGCCAGCAGCCAAGCGCCAGGGGCTACAGATACGCAGTATTTT. This translates into CASSQAPGATDTQYF.

The chain combines TRBV10-3 with TRBJ2-7, with TRBD1 as a possible D gene (6 bases). The V and J ends lost 3 bases and 7 bases respectively, with 22 bases between them. This CDR3 is 16 amino acids long. Germline V gives CDR1 ENHRY, CDR2 SYGVKD. The CDR3 region is CAISDGLAGEEGEQYF. The CDR3 DNA reads TGTGCCATCAGTGATGGTTTAGCAGGGGAAGAGGGGGAGCAGTACTTC.

The chain carries TRBV27 and TRBJ2-3; TRBD1 matches at 8 bases. Trimming removed 9 bases from V and 7 bases from J; junction bases left unmatched: 9. Germline loops: CDR1 MNHEY, CDR2 SMNVEV (reference sequence). CDR3 length equals 13 residues. This CDR3 is CASKGQGEHTQYF. The DNA of the CDR3 is TGTGCCAGTAAAGGACAGGGCGAGCATACGCAGTATTTT.

Only one count was recorded for this clone. Written as DNA, the CDR3 is TGTGCCAGCAGCGATGACACAAGCTCCTACGAGCAGTACTTC. Protein sequence: CASSDDTSSYEQYF. The V call is TRBV7-2, the J call TRBJ2-7; no reliable D call. This CDR3 contains 14 residues. Trimming took off 5 bases at V and 0 bases at J, with 11 bases between the two ends. Germline CDR1 and CDR2: SGHTA and FQGNSA.

This clone was observed once. This chain uses TRBV5-8 with TRBJ2-7; 9 bases align to TRBD1. In germline, CDR1 is SGHTS, CDR2 YDEGEE. The CDR3 is 14 residues long. V was clipped by 2 bases and J by 6 bases; unmatched bases: 6. In nucleotides, the CDR3 is TGTGCCAGCAGCTTAGGGACAGGGTCCGCCGAGCAGTACTTC. Amino acid sequence: CASSLGTGSAEQYF.

V gene TRBV7-7 combines with J gene TRBJ2-5; 8 bases are a match to TRBD1. Germline assignment: CDR1 SSHAT and CDR2 FNYEAQ (reference sequence). V gave up 0 bases and J gave up 8 bases; unmatched junction bases: 14. The CDR3 has 17 amino acids. The CDR3 sequence: CASSLAQWAGGAGTQYF. DNA of the CDR3: TGTGCCAGCAGCTTAGCGCAGTGGGCAGGGGGCGCCGGTACCCAGTACTTC.

V gene TRBV6-4 combines with J gene TRBJ1-2; no firm D call. This CDR3 has 14 residues. Trimming took off 4 bases at V and 7 bases at J, with 16 bases between the two ends. The germline V gene has CDR1 MRHNA and CDR2 SNTAGT. CDR3 region: CASSVGSESLGYTF. The CDR3 nucleotides read TGTGCCAGCAGTGTCGGGTCCGAGTCGCTTGGCTACACCTTC.

The genes are TRBV4-1 and TRBJ2-3; 15 bases fit TRBD2. V was clipped by 0 bases and J by 2 bases; unmatched bases: 3. The germline V gene encodes CDR1 MGHRA and CDR2 YSYEKL. This CDR3 is built from 18 residues. The CDR3 here is CASSQEGTSGGHTDTQYF. In DNA, the CDR3 is TGCGCCAGCAGCCAAGAAGGGACTAGCGGGGGGCACACAGATACGCAGTATTTT.

The rearrangement uses TRBV19 and TRBJ2-1; tentatively, D is TRBD2 (5 bases). In germline, CDR1 is LNHDA, CDR2 SQIVND (reference sequence). The CDR3 runs 15 residues. The V end lost 4 bases, the J end lost 2 bases, and 12 bases lay between the germline ends. The DNA for the CDR3 is TGTGCCAGTAGTAGGTCCTCCGGGGCCTACAATGAGCAGTTCTTC. Its protein is CASSRSSGAYNEQFF.

The V gene is TRBV28, the J gene TRBJ2-1; D not certain. This CDR3 is 14 amino acids long. CDR1 is MDHEN and CDR2 is SYDVKM in the germline V gene. V gave up 4 bases and J gave up 9 bases, with 16 bases separating them. CDR3 loop: CASSYRGVTVEQFF. For the CDR3, the DNA is TGTGCCAGCAGTTACCGCGGAGTCACGGTTGAGCAGTTCTTC.

The chain recombines TRBV29-1 with TRBJ2-3, with TRBD1 matching 8 bases. Germline values: CDR1 SQVTM, CDR2 ANQGSEA. V gave up 6 bases and J gave up 3 bases; unmatched junction bases: 11. This CDR3 has 15 amino acids. The CDR3 is CSVPGTGGGTDTQYF. The CDR3 nucleotides read TGCAGCGTGCCCGGGACAGGCGGTGGAACAGATACGCAGTATTTT.

The chain combines TRBV19 with TRBJ2-5; 11 nucleotides match TRBD1. The J call is uncertain, as TRBJ2-7 better fits the DNA end. CDR3 length equals 12 residues. Germline CDR1 reads LNHDA; CDR2 reads SQIVND (reference sequence). The CDR3 sequence: CASGTGGYEQYF. The CDR3 DNA is TGTGCCAGTGGGACAGGGGGCTACGAGCAGTACTTC.

This clone was observed once. This chain uses TRBV13 with TRBJ2-7; 9 bases are shared with TRBD1. V was pared by 4 bases and J by 5 bases, with 3 bases of the junction left unmatched. Germline loops: CDR1 PRHDT, CDR2 FYEKMQ (reference sequence). CDR3 length equals 13 residues. The CDR3 sequence is CASSSTGGNEQYF. The DNA for the CDR3 is TGTGCCAGCAGCTCGACAGGGGGGAACGAGCAGTACTTC.

The V gene is TRBV9, the J gene TRBJ1-2, with TRBD1 identical over 8 bases. Trimming cost V 4 bases and J 4 bases; bases outside gene matches: 12. Germline V CDR1 and CDR2: SGDLS, YYNGEE. The CDR3 covers 16 residues. The CDR3 DNA reads as TGTGCCAGCAGCTCCCCTCCAGGGGGCGAGGGCTATGGCTACACCTTC. It yields the protein CASSSPPGGEGYGYTF.

V usage is TRBV5-1 and J usage is TRBJ2-5, with TRBD1 matching 10 bases. The J call could be wrong; TRBJ2-7 is a better fit for the DNA end. CDR3 length: 15 residues. In germline, CDR1 is SGHRS, CDR2 YFSETQ. CDR3 coding DNA: TGCGCCAGCAGCTGGGACAGGGGAGTTACCTACGAGCAGTACTTC. Translating it yields CASSWDRGVTYEQYF.

The V call is TRBV6-1, the J call TRBJ2-5, with TRBD1 matching over 7 bases. TRBJ2-7 matches the DNA end more closely, so the J call is doubtful. The CDR3 runs 14 residues. CDR1 is MNHNS and CDR2 is SASEGT in the germline V gene. This CDR3 reads CASSEGQLSYEQYF. CDR3 sequence (DNA): TGTGCCAGCAGTGAGGGACAGCTCTCCTACGAGCAGTACTTC.

CDR3 in DNA: TGTGCCAGCAGTCCCCGGGAGAACTATGGCTACACCTTC. Its protein is CASSPRENYGYTF. The chain recombines TRBV28 with TRBJ1-2, with D unclear. V gave up 5 bases and J gave up 2 bases, with 9 bases separating them. Per germline, CDR1 MDHEN and CDR2 SYDVKM. The CDR3 length is 13 residues.

Notes on this clone: The same CDR3 also results from other DNA sequences found in this sample. This chain connects TRBV4-1 to TRBJ1-1, with D perhaps matching TRBD1 (6 bases). The CDR3 loop spans 15 amino acids. Trimming shortened V by 1 base and J by 0 bases, and 9 bases separated the two germline ends. Germline V gives CDR1 MGHRA, CDR2 YSYEKL. CDR3 nucleotides: TGCGCCAGCAGCCAAGGTGGACAGATGAACACTGAAGCTTTCTTT. Translation gives CASSQGGQMNTEAFF.

The chain joins TRBV2 to TRBJ2-3; no firm D call. CDR1 SNHLY and CDR2 FYNNEI come from the germline V gene. V dropped 2 bases and J dropped 2 bases, with 14 bases sitting between them. This CDR3 comprises 16 residues. The CDR3 bases are TGTGCCAGCAGTGAATCGGGTCCAACGTTCACAGATACGCAGTATTTT. Encoded protein: CASSESGPTFTDTQYF.

The chain recombines TRBV28 with TRBJ2-2; D might be TRBD1 (6 bases). V was pared by 6 bases and J by 6 bases, with 17 bases between. The germline V gene encodes CDR1 MDHEN and CDR2 SYDVKM. This CDR3 contains 15 residues. This CDR3 reads CASRHYSTGSGELFF. As DNA, the CDR3 is TGTGCCAGCAGACATTACAGTACAGGGTCCGGGGAGCTGTTTTTT.

The J gene is TRBJ2-1, the V gene TRBV6-1, with 9 bases lining up with TRBD2. Per germline, CDR1 MNHNS and CDR2 SASEGT. V dropped 4 bases and J dropped 1; count of bases not matched to a gene: 2. The CDR3 spans 15 residues. CDR3 sequence reads: CASSASGGSYNEQFF. The CDR3 DNA sequence: TGTGCCAGCAGTGCGAGCGGGGGGTCCTACAATGAGCAGTTCTTC.

This clone occurred once. The chain is built from TRBV29-1 and TRBJ2-3, with 11 bases lining up with TRBD2. The CDR3 totals 15 residues. The trim removed 6 bases at V and 2 bases at J, leaving 7 bases unmatched. Per germline, CDR1 SQVTM and CDR2 ANQGSEA. For the CDR3, the DNA is TGCAGCGTCCTACTAGCGGGGGCCGCCACAGATACGCAGTATTTT. Amino acids: CSVLLAGAATDTQYF.